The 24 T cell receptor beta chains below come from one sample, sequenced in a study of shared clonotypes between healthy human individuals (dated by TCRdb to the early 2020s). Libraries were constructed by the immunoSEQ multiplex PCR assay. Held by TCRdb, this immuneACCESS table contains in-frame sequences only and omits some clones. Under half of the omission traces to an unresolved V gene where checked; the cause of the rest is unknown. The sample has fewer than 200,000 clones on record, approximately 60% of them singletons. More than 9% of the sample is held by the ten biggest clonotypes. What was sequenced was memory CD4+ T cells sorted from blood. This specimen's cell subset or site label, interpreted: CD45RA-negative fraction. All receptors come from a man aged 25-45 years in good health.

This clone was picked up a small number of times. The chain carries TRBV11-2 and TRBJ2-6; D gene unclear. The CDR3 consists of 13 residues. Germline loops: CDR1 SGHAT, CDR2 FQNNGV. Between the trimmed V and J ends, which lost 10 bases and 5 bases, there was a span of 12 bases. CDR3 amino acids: CANLFPRANVLTF. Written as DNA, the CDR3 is TGTGCCAACCTCTTTCCCCGGGCCAACGTCCTGACTTTC.

The CDR3 reads CASSYSPKSNTEAFF. The CDR3 DNA follows: TGTGCCAGCAGTTACTCACCGAAATCGAACACTGAAGCTTTCTTT. The chain has TRBV6-6 and TRBJ1-1; D remains ambiguous. Germline assignment: CDR1 MNHNY and CDR2 SVGAGI (reference sequence). Trimming stripped 0 bases from V and 1 base from J, with 9 bases between. This CDR3 has 15 amino acids.

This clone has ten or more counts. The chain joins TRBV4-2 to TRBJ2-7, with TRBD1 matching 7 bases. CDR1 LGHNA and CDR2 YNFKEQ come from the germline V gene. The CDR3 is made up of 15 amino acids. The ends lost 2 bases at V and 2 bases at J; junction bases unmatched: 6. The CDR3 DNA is TGTGCCAGCAGCCAACCCGGACAGGCAACCTACGAGCAGTACTTC. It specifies CASSQPGQATYEQYF.

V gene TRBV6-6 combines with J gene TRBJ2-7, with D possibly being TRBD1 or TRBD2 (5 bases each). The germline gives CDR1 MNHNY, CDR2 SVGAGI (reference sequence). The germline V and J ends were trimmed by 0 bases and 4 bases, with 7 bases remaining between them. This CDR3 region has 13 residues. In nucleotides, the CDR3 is TGTGCCAGCAGTTACTCGGGGGTGTACGAGCAGTACTTC. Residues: CASSYSGVYEQYF.

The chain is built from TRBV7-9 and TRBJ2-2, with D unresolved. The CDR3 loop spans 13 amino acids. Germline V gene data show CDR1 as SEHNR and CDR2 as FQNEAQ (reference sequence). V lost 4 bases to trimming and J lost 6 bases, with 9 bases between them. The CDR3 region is CASSWAPPGELFF. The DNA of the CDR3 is TGTGCCAGCAGCTGGGCTCCCCCCGGGGAGCTGTTTTTT.

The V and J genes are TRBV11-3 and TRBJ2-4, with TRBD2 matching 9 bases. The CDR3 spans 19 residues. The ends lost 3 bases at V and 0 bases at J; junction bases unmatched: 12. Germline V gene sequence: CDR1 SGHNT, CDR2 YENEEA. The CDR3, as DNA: TGTGCCAGCAGCTTCCAAACCATTTCTAGCGGGGTAGCCAAAAACATTCAGTACTTC. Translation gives CASSFQTISSGVAKNIQYF.

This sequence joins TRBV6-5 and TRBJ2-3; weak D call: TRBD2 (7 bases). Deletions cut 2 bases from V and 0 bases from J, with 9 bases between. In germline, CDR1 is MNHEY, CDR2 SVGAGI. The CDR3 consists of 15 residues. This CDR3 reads CASSYRGGSTDTQYF. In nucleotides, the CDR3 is TGTGCCAGCAGTTACAGGGGGGGGAGCACAGATACGCAGTATTTT.

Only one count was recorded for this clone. In nucleotides, the CDR3 is TGTGCCAGCATAACGGGACAGGGGACCTACGAGCAGTACTTC. Encoded protein: CASITGQGTYEQYF. The V gene is TRBV7-9, the J gene TRBJ2-7; 10 bases are a match to TRBD1. The CDR3 is made up of 14 amino acids. Germline V gene lookup returns CDR1 SEHNR and CDR2 FQNEAQ (reference sequence). V trimming: 7 bases; J trimming: 2 bases; junction bases outside the gene matches: 5.

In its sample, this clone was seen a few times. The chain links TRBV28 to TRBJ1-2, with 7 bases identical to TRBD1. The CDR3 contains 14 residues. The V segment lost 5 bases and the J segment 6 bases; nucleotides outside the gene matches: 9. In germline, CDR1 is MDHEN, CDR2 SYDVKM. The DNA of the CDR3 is TGTGCCAGCAGTGGCCGACAGGGTTTGGATGGCTACACCTTC. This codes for CASSGRQGLDGYTF.

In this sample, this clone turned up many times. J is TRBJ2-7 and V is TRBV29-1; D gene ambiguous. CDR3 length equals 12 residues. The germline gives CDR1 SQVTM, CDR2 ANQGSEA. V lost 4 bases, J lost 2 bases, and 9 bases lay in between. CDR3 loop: CSVVPGPYEQYF. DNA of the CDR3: TGCAGCGTTGTCCCAGGTCCCTACGAGCAGTACTTC.

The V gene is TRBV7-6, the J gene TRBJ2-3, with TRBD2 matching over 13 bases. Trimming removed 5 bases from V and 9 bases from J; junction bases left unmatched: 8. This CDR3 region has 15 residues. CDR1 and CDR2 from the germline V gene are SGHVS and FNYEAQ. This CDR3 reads CASSTGLAGVGTQYF. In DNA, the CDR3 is TGTGCCAGCAGCACCGGACTAGCGGGAGTTGGAACGCAGTATTTT.

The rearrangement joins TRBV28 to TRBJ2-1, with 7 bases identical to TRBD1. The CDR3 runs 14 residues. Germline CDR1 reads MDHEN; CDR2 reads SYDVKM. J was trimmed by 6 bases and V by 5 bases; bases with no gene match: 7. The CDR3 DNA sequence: TGTGCCAGCAGTCGGACAGGTTGGGGCAATGAGCAGTTCTTC. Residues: CASSRTGWGNEQFF.

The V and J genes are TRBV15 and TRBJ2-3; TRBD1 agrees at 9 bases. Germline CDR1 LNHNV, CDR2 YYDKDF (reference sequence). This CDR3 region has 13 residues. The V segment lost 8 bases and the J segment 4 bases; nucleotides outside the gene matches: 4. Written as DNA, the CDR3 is TGTGCCACCGCGGGACAGGGTGCAGATACGCAGTATTTT. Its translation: CATAGQGADTQYF.

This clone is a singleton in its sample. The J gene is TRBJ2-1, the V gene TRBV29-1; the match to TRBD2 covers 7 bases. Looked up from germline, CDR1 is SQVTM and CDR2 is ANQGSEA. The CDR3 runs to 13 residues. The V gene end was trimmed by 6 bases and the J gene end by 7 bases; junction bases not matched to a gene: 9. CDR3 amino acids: CSVQGGPGNEQFF. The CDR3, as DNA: TGCAGCGTGCAGGGAGGGCCGGGGAATGAGCAGTTCTTC.

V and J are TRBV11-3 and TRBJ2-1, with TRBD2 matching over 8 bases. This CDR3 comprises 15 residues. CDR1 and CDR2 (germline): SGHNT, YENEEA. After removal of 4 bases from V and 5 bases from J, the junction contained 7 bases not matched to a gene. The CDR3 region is CASSSGAGGNNEQFF. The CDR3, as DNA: TGTGCCAGCAGCTCGGGGGCGGGAGGTAACAATGAGCAGTTCTTC.

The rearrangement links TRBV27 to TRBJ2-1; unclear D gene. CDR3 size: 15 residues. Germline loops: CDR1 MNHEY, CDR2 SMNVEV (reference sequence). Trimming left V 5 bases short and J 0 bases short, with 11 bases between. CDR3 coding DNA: TGTGCCAGCAGTGTTTCTTTTAGCTCCTACAATGAGCAGTTCTTC. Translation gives CASSVSFSSYNEQFF.

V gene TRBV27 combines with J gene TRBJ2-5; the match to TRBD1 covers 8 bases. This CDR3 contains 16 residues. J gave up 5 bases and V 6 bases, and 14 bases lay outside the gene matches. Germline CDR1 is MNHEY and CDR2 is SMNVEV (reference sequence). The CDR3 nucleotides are TGTGCCAGCAGCACCATTGGGACAGGTTGGAGGGAGACCCAGTACTTC. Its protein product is CASSTIGTGWRETQYF.

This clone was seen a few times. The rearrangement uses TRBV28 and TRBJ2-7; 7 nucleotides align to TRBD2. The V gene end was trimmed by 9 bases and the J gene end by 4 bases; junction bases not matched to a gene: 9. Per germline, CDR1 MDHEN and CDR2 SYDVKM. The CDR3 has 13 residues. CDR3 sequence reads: CASTPGGLYEQYF. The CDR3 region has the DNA TGTGCCAGTACCCCCGGGGGACTATACGAGCAGTACTTC.

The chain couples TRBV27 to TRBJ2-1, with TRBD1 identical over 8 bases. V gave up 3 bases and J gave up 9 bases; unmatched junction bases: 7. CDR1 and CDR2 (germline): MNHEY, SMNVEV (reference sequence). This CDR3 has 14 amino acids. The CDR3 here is CASSLDRDRFEQFF. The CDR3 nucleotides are TGTGCCAGCAGTTTGGACAGGGATCGGTTTGAGCAGTTCTTC.

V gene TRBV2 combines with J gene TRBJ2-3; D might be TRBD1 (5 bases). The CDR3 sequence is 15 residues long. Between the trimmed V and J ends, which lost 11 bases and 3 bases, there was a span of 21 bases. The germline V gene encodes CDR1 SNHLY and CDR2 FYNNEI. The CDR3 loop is CAGSGYGFETDTQYF. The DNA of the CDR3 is TGTGCCGGCTCAGGGTACGGGTTCGAGACAGATACGCAGTATTTT.

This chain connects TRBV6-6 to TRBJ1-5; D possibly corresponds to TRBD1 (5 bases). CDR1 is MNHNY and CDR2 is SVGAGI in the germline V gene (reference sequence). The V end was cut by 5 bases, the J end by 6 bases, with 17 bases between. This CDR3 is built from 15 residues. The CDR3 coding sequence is TGTGCCAGCAGTCGCGGGAGTTCCGGGGGTCAGCCCCAGCATTTT. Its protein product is CASSRGSSGGQPQHF.

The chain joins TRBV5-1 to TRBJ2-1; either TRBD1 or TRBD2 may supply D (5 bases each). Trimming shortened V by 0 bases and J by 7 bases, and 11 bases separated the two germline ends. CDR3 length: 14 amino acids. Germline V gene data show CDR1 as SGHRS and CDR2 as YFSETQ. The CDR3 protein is CASSLVGRENEQFF. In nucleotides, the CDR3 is TGCGCCAGCAGCTTGGTAGGCAGGGAGAATGAGCAGTTCTTC.

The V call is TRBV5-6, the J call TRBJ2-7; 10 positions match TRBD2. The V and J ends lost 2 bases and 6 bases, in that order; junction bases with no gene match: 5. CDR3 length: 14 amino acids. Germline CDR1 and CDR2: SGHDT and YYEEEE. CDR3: CASSFGTSVPEQYF. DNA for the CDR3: TGTGCCAGCAGCTTCGGGACTAGCGTTCCCGAGCAGTACTTC.

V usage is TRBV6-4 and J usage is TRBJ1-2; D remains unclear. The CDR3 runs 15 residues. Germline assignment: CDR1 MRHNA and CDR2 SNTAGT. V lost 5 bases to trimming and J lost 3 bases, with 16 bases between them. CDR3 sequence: CASSRSATVDYGYTF. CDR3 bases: TGTGCCAGCAGTCGGTCAGCCACCGTAGACTATGGCTACACCTTC.